This is a list of T cell receptor beta chains from one sample in a study of T cell repertoires in cytomegalovirus infection. TCRdb independently ran MiXCR on the reads; one entry per CDR3 protein. The sample lists about 770,000 distinct CDR3 sequences, under 35% seen once, with approximately 14% in the top ten. The antigens for these receptors are not known. The starting material was cultured CD8+ T cells from PBMCs, obtained from culture after CMV antigen stimulation. These receptors were collected from a human donor in good health (CMV status not recorded). Some clones in this sample may be carry-over from other donors' samples. The CDR3 runs from the conserved cysteine through the conserved F or W. Each record gives: CDR3 protein, CDR3 DNA, clone size, V gene, J gene, D gene. D genes are given only for firm matches. Size is omitted from some rows. Given values are once, few, many or a class for expanded clones.

CDR3 protein: CASSYSWIAGGETQYF; CDR3 DNA: TGTGCCAGCAGTTACTCTTGGATAGCGGGCGGAGAGACCCAGTACTTC; clone size: few; V gene: TRBV6-6; J gene: TRBJ2-5; D gene: TRBD2
CDR3 protein: CASTRTDLWQETQYF; CDR3 DNA: TGTGCCAGCACCCGGACCGATTTGTGGCAAGAGACCCAGTACTTC; clone size: -; V gene: TRBV2; J gene: TRBJ2-5; D gene: -
CDR3 protein: CASSPLTDSSTDTQYF; CDR3 DNA: TGTGCCAGCAGTCCGCTCACCGACAGTAGCACAGATACGCAGTATTTT; clone size: few; V gene: TRBV6-5; J gene: TRBJ2-3; D gene: -
CDR3 protein: CASSHDSAASSYNSPLHF; CDR3 DNA: TGTGCCAGCAGCCACGATTCGGCAGCGAGCTCCTATAATTCACCCCTCCACTTT; clone size: -; V gene: TRBV7-2; J gene: TRBJ1-6; D gene: -
CDR3 protein: CASSSTGSADTF; CDR3 DNA: TGTGCCAGCAGCTCGACAGGGTCGGCGGACACCTTC; clone size: -; V gene: TRBV5-5; J gene: TRBJ1-2; D gene: TRBD1
CDR3 protein: CASTQSLLNEQFF; CDR3 DNA: TGTGCCAGCACCCAATCCCTTCTCAATGAGCAGTTCTTC; clone size: -; V gene: TRBV7-2; J gene: TRBJ2-1; D gene: -
CDR3 protein: CASSQDLYGGSGNTIYF; CDR3 DNA: TGTGCCAGCAGCCAAGATCTGTACGGCGGCTCTGGAAACACCATATATTTT; clone size: -; V gene: TRBV4-2; J gene: TRBJ1-3; D gene: -
CDR3 protein: CASSHRTGVETQYF; CDR3 DNA: TGTGCCAGCAGCCACCGGACGGGGGTAGAGACCCAGTACTTC; clone size: few; V gene: TRBV14; J gene: TRBJ2-5; D gene: -
CDR3 protein: CASSVDWSGASTEAFF; CDR3 DNA: TGTGCCAGCAGCGTAGACTGGTCAGGGGCGAGCACTGAAGCTTTCTTT; clone size: few; V gene: TRBV9; J gene: TRBJ1-1; D gene: -
CDR3 protein: CASSTTGWNNEAFF; CDR3 DNA: TGTGCCAGTAGTACCACAGGGTGGAACAATGAAGCTTTCTTT; clone size: once; V gene: TRBV19; J gene: TRBJ1-1; D gene: -
CDR3 protein: CASSQRLAAFPSSTDTQYF; CDR3 DNA: TGTGCCAGCAGCCAAAGACTAGCGGCTTTCCCTTCTAGCACAGATACGCAGTATTTT; clone size: once; V gene: TRBV4-2; J gene: TRBJ2-3; D gene: TRBD2
CDR3 protein: CASSDPLGRGATNEQFF; CDR3 DNA: TGTGCCAGCAGTGATCCCCTCGGGCGGGGGGCGACCAATGAGCAGTTCTTC; clone size: -; V gene: TRBV2; J gene: TRBJ2-1; D gene: TRBD2
CDR3 protein: CASSVRPPFGYTF; CDR3 DNA: TGTGCCAGCAGCGTTCGACCCCCTTTTGGCTACACCTTC; clone size: many; V gene: TRBV7-2; J gene: TRBJ1-2; D gene: -
CDR3 protein: CASSFRDRAGNEQFF; CDR3 DNA: TGTGCCAGCAGTTTCCGGGACAGGGCTGGTAATGAGCAGTTCTTC; clone size: -; V gene: TRBV27; J gene: TRBJ2-1; D gene: TRBD1
CDR3 protein: CASGLWDRGTDTQYF; CDR3 DNA: TGTGCTAGTGGTTTGTGGGACAGGGGCACAGATACGCAGTATTTT; clone size: few; V gene: TRBV12-5; J gene: TRBJ2-3; D gene: TRBD1
CDR3 protein: CASSYAFRTESTDTQYF; CDR3 DNA: TGTGCCAGCAGTTACGCATTTAGGACCGAAAGCACAGATACGCAGTATTTT; clone size: few; V gene: TRBV6-5; J gene: TRBJ2-3; D gene: -
CDR3 protein: CASDTIRGGSSYNEQFF; CDR3 DNA: TGTGCCAGCGACACCATTCGCGGGGGGTCTTCCTACAATGAGCAGTTCTTC; clone size: many; V gene: TRBV28; J gene: TRBJ2-1; D gene: TRBD2
CDR3 protein: CASTEGASNQPQHF; CDR3 DNA: TGTGCCAGCACCGAAGGGGCGAGCAATCAGCCCCAGCATTTT; clone size: -; V gene: TRBV2; J gene: TRBJ1-5; D gene: -
CDR3 protein: CASRNRDTQETQYF; CDR3 DNA: TGTGCCAGTAGGAACCGGGACACTCAAGAGACCCAGTACTTC; clone size: -; V gene: TRBV19; J gene: TRBJ2-5; D gene: -
CDR3 protein: CASSPRGQQPLHF; CDR3 DNA: TGCGCCAGCAGCCCCCGTGGGCAGCAACCCCTCCACTTT; clone size: few; V gene: TRBV4-3; J gene: TRBJ1-6; D gene: -
CDR3 protein: CASNWVGSNTEAFF; CDR3 DNA: TGCGCCAGCAACTGGGTAGGGTCGAACACTGAAGCTTTCTTT; clone size: -; V gene: TRBV5-1; J gene: TRBJ1-1; D gene: -
CDR3 protein: CSARDVGSPLHF; CDR3 DNA: TGCAGTGCTAGAGATGTTGGTTCACCCCTCCACTTT; clone size: -; V gene: TRBV20-1; J gene: TRBJ1-6; D gene: -
CDR3 protein: CASSIADRYRPFLYGYTF; CDR3 DNA: TGTGCCAGTAGTATCGCTGACAGATACCGACCCTTTCTATATGGCTACACCTTC; clone size: few; V gene: TRBV19; J gene: TRBJ1-2; D gene: -
CDR3 protein: CASSETPQPGGAFF; CDR3 DNA: TGTGCCAGCAGTGAAACCCCACAGCCGGGGGGAGCTTTCTTT; clone size: -; V gene: TRBV6-1; J gene: TRBJ1-1; D gene: -
CDR3 protein: CASRRGDPYEQYF; CDR3 DNA: TGTGCCAGCAGAAGAGGTGATCCCTACGAGCAGTACTTC; clone size: -; V gene: TRBV6-6; J gene: TRBJ2-7; D gene: -
CDR3 protein: CASSFTGGSYNEQFF; CDR3 DNA: TGTGCCAGCAGCTTTACAGGGGGCAGCTACAATGAGCAGTTCTTC; clone size: few; V gene: TRBV7-9; J gene: TRBJ2-1; D gene: TRBD1
CDR3 protein: CASNPGTTGTEAFF; CDR3 DNA: TGTGCCAGCAACCCCGGGACAACAGGCACTGAAGCTTTCTTT; clone size: -; V gene: TRBV27; J gene: TRBJ1-1; D gene: -
CDR3 protein: CASSYNNFGTEAFF; CDR3 DNA: TGTGCCAGCAGTTACAACAACTTTGGCACTGAAGCTTTCTTT; clone size: -; V gene: TRBV6-5; J gene: TRBJ1-1; D gene: -
CDR3 protein: CATPSRGPQHF; CDR3 DNA: TGTGCCACCCCTAGCCGGGGGCCCCAGCATTTT; clone size: -; V gene: TRBV27; J gene: TRBJ1-5; D gene: -
CDR3 protein: CASSLAHRTGDNEQFF; CDR3 DNA: TGTGCCAGCAGCTTAGCCCATCGGACAGGGGATAATGAGCAGTTCTTC; clone size: many; V gene: TRBV7-9; J gene: TRBJ2-1; D gene: TRBD1
CDR3 protein: CASSVIRADNEQFF; CDR3 DNA: TGTGCCAGCAGTGTTATACGGGCCGACAATGAGCAGTTCTTC; clone size: -; V gene: TRBV6-8; J gene: TRBJ2-1; D gene: -
CDR3 protein: CASSQDEGQRGGNKQFF; CDR3 DNA: TGCGCCAGCAGCCAAGATGAAGGCCAGCGGGGGGGCAATAAGCAGTTCTTC; clone size: -; V gene: TRBV4-1; J gene: TRBJ2-1; D gene: TRBD2
CDR3 protein: CASSSDNLLAKNIQYF; CDR3 DNA: TGTGCCAGCAGTTCTGACAACCTATTAGCCAAAAACATTCAGTACTTC; clone size: -; V gene: TRBV6-5; J gene: TRBJ2-4; D gene: -
CDR3 protein: CASSQGRGISNEQFF; CDR3 DNA: TGCGCCAGCAGCCAGGGCAGGGGAATTTCCAATGAGCAGTTCTTC; clone size: -; V gene: TRBV4-1; J gene: TRBJ2-1; D gene: -
CDR3 protein: CAISEDRAENYGYTF; CDR3 DNA: TGTGCCATCAGTGAGGACAGGGCGGAGAACTATGGCTACACCTTC; clone size: -; V gene: TRBV10-3; J gene: TRBJ1-2; D gene: TRBD1
CDR3 protein: CASSRYLTLDRGDEQFF; CDR3 DNA: TGTGCCAGCAGTCGCTACTTGACGCTGGACAGGGGCGATGAGCAGTTCTTC; clone size: few; V gene: TRBV27; J gene: TRBJ2-1; D gene: TRBD1
CDR3 protein: CASSISGGIYNEQFF; CDR3 DNA: TGTGCCAGCAGCATAAGCGGGGGTATTTACAATGAGCAGTTCTTC; clone size: many; V gene: TRBV7-6; J gene: TRBJ2-1; D gene: TRBD2
CDR3 protein: CASSWRGSPEQYF; CDR3 DNA: TGTGCCAGTAGCTGGAGAGGCTCCCCCGAGCAGTACTTC; clone size: -; V gene: TRBV19; J gene: TRBJ2-7; D gene: -
CDR3 protein: CASSELRSSSPLHF; CDR3 DNA: TGTGCCAGCAGTGAACTCAGGTCGAGTTCACCCCTCCACTTT; clone size: -; V gene: TRBV2; J gene: TRBJ1-6; D gene: -
CDR3 protein: CASSERWTGMQPQHF; CDR3 DNA: TGTGCCAGCAGTGAGCGATGGACAGGTATGCAGCCCCAGCATTTT; clone size: -; V gene: TRBV2; J gene: TRBJ1-5; D gene: TRBD1
CDR3 protein: CASSFRDSQFTASYNEQFF; CDR3 DNA: TGTGCCAGCAGTTTCCGGGACAGTCAATTCACGGCCTCCTACAATGAGCAGTTCTTC; clone size: -; V gene: TRBV12-3/TRBV12-4; J gene: TRBJ2-1; D gene: TRBD1
CDR3 protein: CASAPWATGEQFF; CDR3 DNA: TGTGCCAGTGCCCCGTGGGCCACTGGGGAGCAGTTCTTC; clone size: few; V gene: TRBV19; J gene: TRBJ2-1; D gene: -
CDR3 protein: CASSGLAGGEQFF; CDR3 DNA: TGTGCCAGCAGTGGACTAGCGGGGGGTGAGCAGTTCTTC; clone size: -; V gene: TRBV6-2/TRBV6-3; J gene: TRBJ2-1; D gene: TRBD2
CDR3 protein: CASSQEFRHTDTQYF; CDR3 DNA: TGTGCCAGCAGCCAAGAATTCAGGCACACAGATACGCAGTATTTT; clone size: -; V gene: TRBV4-1; J gene: TRBJ2-3; D gene: -
CDR3 protein: CASSYSIGDGTEAFF; CDR3 DNA: TGTGCCAGCAGTTACTCGATCGGGGATGGCACTGAAGCTTTCTTT; clone size: few; V gene: TRBV6-2/TRBV6-3; J gene: TRBJ1-1; D gene: -
CDR3 protein: CASIAGSEAFF; CDR3 DNA: TGTGCCAGCATAGCAGGATCTGAAGCTTTCTTT; clone size: few; V gene: TRBV2; J gene: TRBJ1-1; D gene: -